This is a list of T cell receptor beta chains from one sample in a study of T cell clonotyping in hematopoietic cell transplantation. The repertoire was sequenced with immunoSEQ multiplex PCR; TCRdb's copy has only in-frame clones and lacks some. The sample shows more than 65,000 clones, just under 95% of them seen only once. Material for sequencing was peripheral blood mononuclear cells. Receptors were obtained from a man between 50 and 59 years old in good health. Some clones in this sample may be carry-over from other donors' samples. The CDR3 runs from the conserved cysteine through the conserved F or W. The D gene is left open where the match is weak. The size of a clone is reported for some rows only, either as once, few or many, or as a class for expanded clones.

J: TRBJ2-5
V: TRBV5-4
size: .
D: TRBD2
DNA: TGTGCCAGCAGCTTTAGCGGGGAGGAGACCCAGTACTTC
CDR3: CASSFSGEETQYF

J: TRBJ1-5
V: TRBV6-1
size: once
D: .
DNA: TGTGCCAGCAGTGACGTCAGCAATCAGCCCCAGCATTTT
CDR3: CASSDVSNQPQHF

J: TRBJ2-2
V: TRBV5-1
size: .
D: TRBD1
DNA: TGCGCCAGCAGCTTGGGGCTAGGGGGCTTCACCGGGGAGCTGTTTTTT
CDR3: CASSLGLGGFTGELFF

J: TRBJ2-2
V: TRBV5-1
size: .
D: TRBD1
DNA: TGCGCCAGCAGCTTCGCCGGGACAGGGGGAAGTTGGAGGTCCACCGGGGAGCTGTTTTTT
CDR3: CASSFAGTGGSWRSTGELFF

J: TRBJ1-6
V: TRBV2
size: few
D: .
DNA: TGTGCCAGCAGTGAAGCGCAGAGACCCCTCCACTTT
CDR3: CASSEAQRPLHF

J: TRBJ2-3
V: TRBV6-1
size: .
D: TRBD1
DNA: TGTGCCAGCAGTACAGGGGCTAGCACAGATACGCAGTATTTT
CDR3: CASSTGASTDTQYF

J: TRBJ2-7
V: TRBV5-6
size: .
D: .
DNA: TGTGCCAGCAGCTTAACTCCAGGAGACTACGAGCAGTACTTC
CDR3: CASSLTPGDYEQYF

J: TRBJ2-1
V: TRBV5-1
size: .
D: TRBD1
DNA: TGCGCCAGCAGCTTGGCACAGGGGCAATTGTATGAGCAGTTCTTC
CDR3: CASSLAQGQLYEQFF

J: TRBJ2-7
V: TRBV25-1
size: .
D: .
DNA: TGTGCCAGCAGGGCCAAAGGGATTGTGGCCGAGCAGTACTTC
CDR3: CASRAKGIVAEQYF

J: TRBJ2-7
V: TRBV9
size: .
D: .
DNA: TGTGCCAGCAGCGTAAACTACGGGAGCACCTACGAGCAGTACTTC
CDR3: CASSVNYGSTYEQYF

J: TRBJ2-3
V: TRBV7-8
size: .
D: TRBD2
DNA: TGTGCCAGCAGCTTAACGACAGCGGGAACCGATACGCAGTATTTT
CDR3: CASSLTTAGTDTQYF

J: TRBJ2-7
V: TRBV11-2
size: .
D: .
DNA: TGTGCCAGCAGCCCCCTAGGGGGGGGGCCCTACGAGCAGTACTTC
CDR3: CASSPLGGGPYEQYF

J: TRBJ2-2
V: TRBV28
size: .
D: .
DNA: TGTGCCAGTTACGAGGTGTGGGGGGAGCTGTTTTTT
CDR3: CASYEVWGELFF

J: TRBJ2-7
V: TRBV10-3
size: .
D: .
DNA: TGTGCCATCAGTCAATTAGACGAGCAGTACTTC
CDR3: CAISQLDEQYF

J: TRBJ2-5
V: TRBV19
size: .
D: .
DNA: TGTGCCAGTAGTAGCCAGGGGACGGGGGAGGAGACCCAGTACTTC
CDR3: CASSSQGTGEETQYF

J: TRBJ2-3
V: TRBV7-3
size: few
D: .
DNA: TGTGCCAGCAGCTTAGGGGGAGTGGGGGCCGCGCAGTATTTT
CDR3: CASSLGGVGAAQYF

J: TRBJ1-1
V: TRBV6-1
size: .
D: .
DNA: TGTGCCAGCAGTGAAAATGGCAGGGAAGCTTTCTTT
CDR3: CASSENGREAFF

J: TRBJ1-5
V: TRBV28
size: .
D: TRBD1
DNA: TGTGCCAGCAGCCCGGGACAGGGGGCTCGAGTCGGTCAGCCCCAGCATTTT
CDR3: CASSPGQGARVGQPQHF

J: TRBJ2-4
V: TRBV6-5
size: .
D: .
DNA: TGTGCCAGCGGGTTAAACATTCAGTACTTC
CDR3: CASGLNIQYF

J: TRBJ2-7
V: TRBV4-3
size: .
D: TRBD2
DNA: TGCGCCAGCAGCCAGGGACTAGCGGGCTCCTACGAGCAGTACTTC
CDR3: CASSQGLAGSYEQYF

J: TRBJ2-3
V: TRBV25-1
size: .
D: .
DNA: TGTGCCAGCAGTGGTAATCAAGGACAGCACACAGATACGCAGTATTTT
CDR3: CASSGNQGQHTDTQYF

J: TRBJ1-5
V: TRBV4-3
size: .
D: .
DNA: TGCGCCAGCAGCCAAGAGTTAGGTAGGGGGAATCAGCCCCAGCATTTT
CDR3: CASSQELGRGNQPQHF

J: TRBJ1-6
V: TRBV18
size: once
D: .
DNA: TGTGCCAGCTCAGCACAAAACTCCTATAATTCACCCCTCCACTTT
CDR3: CASSAQNSYNSPLHF

J: TRBJ2-2
V: TRBV30
size: .
D: .
DNA: TGTGCCTGGAGTGTGATGGGGGGGGAGCTGTTTTTT
CDR3: CAWSVMGGELFF

J: TRBJ2-7
V: TRBV19
size: .
D: .
DNA: TGTGCCAGTAGTAGACTGCCGGGGTACGAGCAGTACTTC
CDR3: CASSRLPGYEQYF

J: TRBJ2-4
V: TRBV28
size: .
D: .
DNA: TGTGCCAGCAGTTTAAATGGGAACATTCAGTACTTC
CDR3: CASSLNGNIQYF

J: TRBJ1-2
V: TRBV6-5
size: .
D: TRBD1
DNA: TGTGCCAGCAGCACCTCTAGGACAGGGACGTATGGCTACACCTTC
CDR3: CASSTSRTGTYGYTF

J: TRBJ1-5
V: TRBV30
size: .
D: .
DNA: TGTGCCTGGAGTGTGCTTGGGGCCGGCCTTAGCAATCAGCCCCAGCATTTT
CDR3: CAWSVLGAGLSNQPQHF

J: TRBJ1-2
V: TRBV7-8
size: .
D: .
DNA: TGTGCCAGCAGCCCGAAGACCGAAAACTATGGCTACACCTTC
CDR3: CASSPKTENYGYTF

J: TRBJ2-7
V: TRBV2
size: .
D: TRBD1
DNA: TGTGCCAGCGGGCGGGACAGGGGGTCTTACGAGCAGTACTTC
CDR3: CASGRDRGSYEQYF